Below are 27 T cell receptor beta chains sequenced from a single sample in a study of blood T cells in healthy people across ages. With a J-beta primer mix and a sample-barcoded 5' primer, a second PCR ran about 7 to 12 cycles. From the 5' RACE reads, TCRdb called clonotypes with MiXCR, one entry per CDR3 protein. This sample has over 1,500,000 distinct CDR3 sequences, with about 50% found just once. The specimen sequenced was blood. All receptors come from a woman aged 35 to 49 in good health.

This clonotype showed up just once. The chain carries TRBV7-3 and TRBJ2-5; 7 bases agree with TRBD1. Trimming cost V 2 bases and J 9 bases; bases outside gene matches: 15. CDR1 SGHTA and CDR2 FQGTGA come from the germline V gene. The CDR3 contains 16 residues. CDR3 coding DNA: TGTGCCAGCAGCTTAGGTGGGGACAGTAGAAGAGACGCCCAGTACTTC. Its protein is CASSLGGDSRRDAQYF.

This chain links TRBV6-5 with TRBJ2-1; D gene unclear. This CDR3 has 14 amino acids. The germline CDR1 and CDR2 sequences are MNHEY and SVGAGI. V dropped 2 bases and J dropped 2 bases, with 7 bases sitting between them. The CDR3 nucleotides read TGTGCCAGCAGTTACGCGATAGCCTACAATGAGCAGTTCTTC. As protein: CASSYAIAYNEQFF.

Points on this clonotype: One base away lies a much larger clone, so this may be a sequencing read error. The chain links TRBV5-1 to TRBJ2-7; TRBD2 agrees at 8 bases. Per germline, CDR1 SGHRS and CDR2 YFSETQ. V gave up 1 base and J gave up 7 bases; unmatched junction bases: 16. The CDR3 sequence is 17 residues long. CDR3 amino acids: CASSLSGGSRGSGEQYF. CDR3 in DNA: TGCGCCAGCAGCTTGAGCGGGGGCAGCCGGGGGTCGGGTGAGCAGTACTTC.

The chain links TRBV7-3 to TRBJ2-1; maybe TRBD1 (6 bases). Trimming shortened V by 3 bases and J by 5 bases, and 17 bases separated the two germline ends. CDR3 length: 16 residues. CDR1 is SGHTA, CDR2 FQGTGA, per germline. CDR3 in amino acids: CASSFVGTQTNNEQFF. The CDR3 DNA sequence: TGTGCCAGCAGCTTTGTCGGGACACAAACCAACAATGAGCAGTTCTTC. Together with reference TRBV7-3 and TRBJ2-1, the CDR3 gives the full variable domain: GAGVSQTPSNKVTEKGKYVELRCDPISGHTALYWYRQSLGQGPEFLIYFQGTGAADDSGLPNDRFFAVRPEGSVSTLKIQRTERGDSAVYLCASSFVGTQTNNEQFFGPGTRLTVL.

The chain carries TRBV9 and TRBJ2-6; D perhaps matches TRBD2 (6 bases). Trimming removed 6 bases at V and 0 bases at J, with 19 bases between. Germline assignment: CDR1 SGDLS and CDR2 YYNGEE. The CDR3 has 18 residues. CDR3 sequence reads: CASTGEAGDFSGANVLTF. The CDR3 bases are TGTGCCAGCACCGGGGAGGCAGGAGACTTCTCTGGGGCCAACGTCCTGACTTTC.

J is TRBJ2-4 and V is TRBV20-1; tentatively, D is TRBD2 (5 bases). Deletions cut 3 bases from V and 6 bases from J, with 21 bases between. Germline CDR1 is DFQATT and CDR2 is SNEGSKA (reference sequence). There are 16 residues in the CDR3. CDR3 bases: TGCAGTGCTAGGGGCTATCTTGCCGGGAAGGGAAACATTCAGTACTTC. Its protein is CSARGYLAGKGNIQYF.

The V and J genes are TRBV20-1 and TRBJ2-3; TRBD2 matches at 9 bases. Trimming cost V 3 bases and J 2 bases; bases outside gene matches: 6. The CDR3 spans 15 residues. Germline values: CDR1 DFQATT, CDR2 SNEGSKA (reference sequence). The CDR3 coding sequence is TGCAGTGCTAGTCCCGGGACTAGCTACACAGATACGCAGTATTTT. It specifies CSASPGTSYTDTQYF.

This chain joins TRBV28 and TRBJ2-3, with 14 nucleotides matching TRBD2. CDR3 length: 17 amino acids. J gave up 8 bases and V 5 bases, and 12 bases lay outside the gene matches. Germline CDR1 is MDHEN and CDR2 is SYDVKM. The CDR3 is CASSRWTSGGLDVTQYF. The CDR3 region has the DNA TGTGCCAGCAGTCGTTGGACTAGCGGGGGGCTGGACGTTACGCAGTATTTT.

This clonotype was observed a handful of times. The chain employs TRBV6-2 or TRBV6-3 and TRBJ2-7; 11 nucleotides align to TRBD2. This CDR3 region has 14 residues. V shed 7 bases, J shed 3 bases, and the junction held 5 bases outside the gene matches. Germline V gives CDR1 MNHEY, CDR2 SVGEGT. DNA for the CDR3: TGTGCCAGCACCAGGCTAGCGGGGGGCTACGAGCAGTACTTC. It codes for CASTRLAGGYEQYF.

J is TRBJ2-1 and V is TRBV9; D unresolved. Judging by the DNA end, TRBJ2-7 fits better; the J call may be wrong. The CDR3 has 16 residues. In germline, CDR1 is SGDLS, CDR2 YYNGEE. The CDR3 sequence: CASNPDGRVSYNEQYF. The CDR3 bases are TGTGCCAGCAACCCGGACGGGCGAGTCTCCTACAATGAGCAGTACTTC.

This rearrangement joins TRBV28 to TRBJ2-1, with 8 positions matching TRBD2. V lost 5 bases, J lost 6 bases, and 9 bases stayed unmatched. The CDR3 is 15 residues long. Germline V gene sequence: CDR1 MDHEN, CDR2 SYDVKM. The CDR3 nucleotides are TGTGCCAGCAGTACCGGGGGGGCCCGGCTCAATGAGCAGTTCTTC. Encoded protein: CASSTGGARLNEQFF.

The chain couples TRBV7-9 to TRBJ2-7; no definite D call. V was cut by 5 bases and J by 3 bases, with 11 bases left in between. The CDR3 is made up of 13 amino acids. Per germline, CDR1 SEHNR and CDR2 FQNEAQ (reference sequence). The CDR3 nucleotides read TGTGCCAGCAGCCCGGCCGACAACTACGAGCAGTACTTC. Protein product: CASSPADNYEQYF.

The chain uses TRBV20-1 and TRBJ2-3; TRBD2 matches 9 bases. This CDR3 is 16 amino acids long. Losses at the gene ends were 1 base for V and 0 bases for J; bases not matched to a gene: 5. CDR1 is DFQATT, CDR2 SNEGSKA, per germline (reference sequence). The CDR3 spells CSARGASGASTDTQYF. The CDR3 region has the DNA TGCAGTGCTAGAGGCGCTAGCGGGGCAAGCACAGATACGCAGTATTTT.

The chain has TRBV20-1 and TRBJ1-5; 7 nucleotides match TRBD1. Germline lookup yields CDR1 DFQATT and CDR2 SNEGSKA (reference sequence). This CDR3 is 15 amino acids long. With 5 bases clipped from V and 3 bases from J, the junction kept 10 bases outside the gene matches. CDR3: CSAAPGTAINQPQHF. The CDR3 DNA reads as TGCAGTGCTGCCCCAGGGACAGCTATCAATCAGCCCCAGCATTTT.

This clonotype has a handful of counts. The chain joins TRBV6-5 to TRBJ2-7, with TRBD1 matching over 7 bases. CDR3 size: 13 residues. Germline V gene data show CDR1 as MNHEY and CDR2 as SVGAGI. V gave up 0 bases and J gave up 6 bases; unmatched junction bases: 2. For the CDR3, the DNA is TGTGCCAGCAGTTACTCGACAGGGTCCGAGCAGTACTTC. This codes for CASSYSTGSEQYF.

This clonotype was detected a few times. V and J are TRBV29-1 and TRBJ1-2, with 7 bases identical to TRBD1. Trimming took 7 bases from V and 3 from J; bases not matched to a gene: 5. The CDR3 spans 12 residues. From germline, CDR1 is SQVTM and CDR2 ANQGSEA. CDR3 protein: CSANGQDYGYTF. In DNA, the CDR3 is TGCAGCGCAAACGGACAGGACTATGGCTACACCTTC.

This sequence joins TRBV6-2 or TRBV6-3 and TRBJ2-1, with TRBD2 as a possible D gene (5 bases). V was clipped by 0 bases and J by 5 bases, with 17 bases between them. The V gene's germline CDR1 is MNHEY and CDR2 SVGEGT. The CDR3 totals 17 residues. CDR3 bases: TGTGCCAGCAGTTACTCCCCGGGGAGCACCGCACACAATGAGCAGTTCTTC. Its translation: CASSYSPGSTAHNEQFF.

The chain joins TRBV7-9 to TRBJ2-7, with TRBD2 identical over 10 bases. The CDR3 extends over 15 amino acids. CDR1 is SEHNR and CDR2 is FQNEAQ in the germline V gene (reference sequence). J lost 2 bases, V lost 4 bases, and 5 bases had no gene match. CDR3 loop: CASSSFSGGTYEQYF. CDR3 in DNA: TGTGCCAGCAGCTCTTTTAGCGGGGGGACCTACGAGCAGTACTTC.

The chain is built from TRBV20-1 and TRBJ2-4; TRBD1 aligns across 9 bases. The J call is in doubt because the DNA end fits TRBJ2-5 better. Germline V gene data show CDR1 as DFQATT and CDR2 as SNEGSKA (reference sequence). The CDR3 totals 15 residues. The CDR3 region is CSARGGQGWGETQYF. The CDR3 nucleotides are TGCAGTGCTAGAGGGGGACAGGGATGGGGAGAGACCCAGTACTTC.

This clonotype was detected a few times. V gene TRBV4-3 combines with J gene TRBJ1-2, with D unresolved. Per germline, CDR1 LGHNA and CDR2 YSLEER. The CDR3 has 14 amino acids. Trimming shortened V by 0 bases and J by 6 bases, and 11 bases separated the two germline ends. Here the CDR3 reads CASSQDEASDGYTF. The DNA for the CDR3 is TGCGCCAGCAGCCAAGACGAAGCATCCGATGGCTACACCTTC.

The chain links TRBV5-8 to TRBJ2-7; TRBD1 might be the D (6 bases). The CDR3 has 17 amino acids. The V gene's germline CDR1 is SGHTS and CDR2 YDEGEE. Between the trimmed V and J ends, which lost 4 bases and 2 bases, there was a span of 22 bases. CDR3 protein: CASSTDSGTLPAYEQYF. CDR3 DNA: TGTGCCAGCAGCACGGATTCGGGGACACTCCCAGCCTACGAGCAGTACTTC.

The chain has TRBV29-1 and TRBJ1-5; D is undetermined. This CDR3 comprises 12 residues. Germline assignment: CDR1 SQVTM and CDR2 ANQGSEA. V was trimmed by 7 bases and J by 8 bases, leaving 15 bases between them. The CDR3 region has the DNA TGCAGCGCTAGAAATCCCGGAAAGCCCCAGCATTTT. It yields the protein CSARNPGKPQHF.

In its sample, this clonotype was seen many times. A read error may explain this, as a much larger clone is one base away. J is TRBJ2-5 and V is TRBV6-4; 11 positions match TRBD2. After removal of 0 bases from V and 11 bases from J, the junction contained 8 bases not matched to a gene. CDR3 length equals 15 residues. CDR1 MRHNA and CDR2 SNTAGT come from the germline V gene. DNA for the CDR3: TGTGCCAGCAGTGACTCGCTAGCGGGGGGAGGTGAGCAGTACTTC. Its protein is CASSDSLAGGGEQYF.

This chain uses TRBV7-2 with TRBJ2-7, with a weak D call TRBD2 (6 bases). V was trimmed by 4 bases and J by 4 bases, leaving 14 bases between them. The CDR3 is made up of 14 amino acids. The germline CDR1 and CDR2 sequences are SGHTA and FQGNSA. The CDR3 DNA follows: TGTGCCAGCAGCTCCGGGGACTCGCGATACGAGCAGTACTTC. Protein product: CASSSGDSRYEQYF. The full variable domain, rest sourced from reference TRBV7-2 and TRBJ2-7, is GAGVSQSPSNKVTEKGKDVELRCDPISGHTALYWYRQSLGQGLEFLIYFQGNSAPDKSGLPSDRFSAERTGGSVSTLTIQRTQQEDSAVYLCASSSGDSRYEQYFGPGTRLTVT.

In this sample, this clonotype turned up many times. The DNA of the CDR3 is TGCGCCAGCAGCCCGTTAGGGACAGGGTCAGAGACCCAGTACTTC. As protein: CASSPLGTGSETQYF. The chain employs TRBV4-3 and TRBJ2-5, with 9 bases fitting TRBD1. CDR1 is LGHNA and CDR2 is YSLEER in the germline V gene. V lost 4 bases and J lost 4; bases outside the gene matches: 7. The CDR3 loop spans 15 amino acids.

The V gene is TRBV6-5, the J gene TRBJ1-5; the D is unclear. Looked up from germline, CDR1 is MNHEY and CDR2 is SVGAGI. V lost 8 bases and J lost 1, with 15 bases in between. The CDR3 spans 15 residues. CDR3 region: CASRRGPMSNQPQHF. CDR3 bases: TGTGCCAGCCGCCGAGGGCCGATGAGCAATCAGCCCCAGCATTTT.

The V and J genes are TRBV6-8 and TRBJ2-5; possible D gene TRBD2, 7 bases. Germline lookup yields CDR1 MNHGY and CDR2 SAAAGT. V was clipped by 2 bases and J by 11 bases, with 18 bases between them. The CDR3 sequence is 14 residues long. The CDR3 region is CASSYERGAGEQYF. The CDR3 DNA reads TGTGCCAGCAGTTACGAACGGGGGGCTGGGGAACAGTACTTC.